One sample yielded the 25 T cell receptor beta chains listed below, sequenced in a study of T cell responses to AZD1222 COVID-19 vaccine. Repertoires were generated with immunoSEQ multiplex PCR, while TCRdb's copy carries only in-frame clones and drops some. The sample records 90,000 to 95,000 clones, roughly 84% being singletons. The sample in question was peripheral blood, obtained on day 0 of AZD1222 vaccination. Receptors originate from an adult in good health.

This rearrangement joins TRBV6-5 to TRBJ1-5; 7 positions agree with TRBD1. V trimming: 6 bases; J trimming: 0 bases; junction bases outside the gene matches: 5. Germline lookup yields CDR1 MNHEY and CDR2 SVGAGI. The CDR3 totals 15 residues. This chain's CDR3 is CASRPRQGSNQPQHF. CDR3 DNA: TGTGCCAGCAGACCCCGACAGGGTAGCAATCAGCCCCAGCATTTT.

The V and J genes are TRBV12-5 and TRBJ2-5, with a possible D match to TRBD1 (6 bases). This CDR3 comprises 16 residues. CDR1 and CDR2 from the germline V gene are LGHNT and FRNRAP. Deletions cut 1 base from V and 5 bases from J, with 17 bases between. CDR3 nucleotides: TGTGCTAGTGGTTTGGGGCAGGGGATCGTCGTGGAGACCCAGTACTTC. This encodes CASGLGQGIVVETQYF.

The chain uses TRBV5-8 and TRBJ2-3; D possibly corresponds to TRBD1 (5 bases). The CDR3 runs 15 residues. V was cut by 0 bases and J by 0 bases, with 8 bases left in between. Germline lookup yields CDR1 SGHTS and CDR2 YDEGEE. The CDR3 coding sequence is TGTGCCAGCAGCTTGGTAGACAGCAGCACAGATACGCAGTATTTT. Amino acids: CASSLVDSSTDTQYF.

In its sample, this clone was seen once. V usage is TRBV19 and J usage is TRBJ1-2, with no clear D. This CDR3 has 13 amino acids. Germline V CDR1 and CDR2: LNHDA, SQIVND (reference sequence). V lost 7 bases to trimming and J lost 6 bases, with 15 bases between them. The chain's CDR3 is CASTTRESHGYTF. CDR3 nucleotides: TGTGCCAGTACCACTCGGGAGTCCCATGGCTACACCTTC.

The genes are TRBV5-1 and TRBJ2-3; no clear D. Germline CDR1 is SGHRS and CDR2 is YFSETQ. This CDR3 has 12 residues. Trimming took off 0 bases at V and 5 bases at J, with 4 bases between the two ends. The CDR3 DNA reads TGCGCCAGCAGCTTGGTGGAAGATACGCAGTATTTT. Amino acids: CASSLVEDTQYF. Using reference TRBV5-1 and TRBJ2-3 for the parts outside the CDR3, the full variable domain is KAGVTQTPRYLIKTRGQQVTLSCSPISGHRSVSWYQQTPGQGLQFLFEYFSETQRNKGNFPGRFSGRQFSNSRSEMNVSTLELGDSALYLCASSLVEDTQYFGPGTRLTVL.

The chain employs TRBV7-3 and TRBJ2-3; either TRBD1 or TRBD2 may fit D (5 bases each). The germline gives CDR1 SGHTA, CDR2 FQGTGA. The CDR3 has 12 residues. V shed 5 bases and J shed 5 bases, with 8 bases lying between them. Here the CDR3 reads CASSPGRDTQYF. In DNA, the CDR3 is TGTGCCAGCAGCCCGGGACGAGATACGCAGTATTTT.

The CDR3: CATTPDRLNTEAFF. The CDR3 DNA sequence: TGTGCCACCACCCCCGACAGATTAAACACTGAAGCTTTCTTT. This chain joins TRBV19 and TRBJ1-1, with a tentative D call TRBD1 (5 bases). V was shortened by 10 bases and J by 2 bases, with 17 bases between the two germline ends. This CDR3 spans 14 amino acids. Germline V lookup: CDR1 LNHDA, CDR2 SQIVND (reference sequence). The entire variable domain, with the rest obtained from reference TRBV19 and TRBJ1-1, is as follows: DGGITQSPKYLFRKEGQNVTLSCEQNLNHDAMYWYRQDPGQGLRLIYYSQIVNDFQKGDIAEGYSVSREKKESFPLTVTSAQKNPTAFYLCATTPDRLNTEAFFGQGTRLTVV.

The J gene is TRBJ2-2, the V gene TRBV2; D uncertain. The CDR3 has 14 residues. Germline V gene sequence: CDR1 SNHLY, CDR2 FYNNEI. V was shortened by 6 bases and J by 7 bases, with 15 bases between the two germline ends. CDR3 loop: CASSPSVPNGELFF. In nucleotides, the CDR3 is TGTGCCAGCAGCCCCAGTGTTCCTAACGGGGAGCTGTTTTTT. Drawing the rest from reference TRBV2 and TRBJ2-2, the complete variable domain is EPEVTQTPSHQVTQMGQEVILRCVPISNHLYFYWYRQILGQKVEFLVSFYNNEISEKSEIFDDQFSVERPDGSNFTLKIRSTKLEDSAMYFCASSPSVPNGELFFGEGSRLTVL.

This clone was seen a handful of times. The genes are TRBV9 and TRBJ1-3, with 8 nucleotides matching TRBD1. V was pared by 4 bases and J by 6 bases, with 6 bases of the junction left unmatched. Germline V CDR1 and CDR2: SGDLS, YYNGEE. The CDR3 length is 14 residues. The CDR3 bases are TGTGCCAGCAGCCCGACAGGGGCGGAAAACACCATATATTTT. It yields the protein CASSPTGAENTIYF.

CDR3 in amino acids: CASSGPGGIGYTF. In nucleotides, the CDR3 is TGTGCCAGCAGTGGCCCAGGGGGCATAGGCTACACCTTC. The gene calls are TRBV6-4 and TRBJ1-2; 8 bases line up with TRBD1. The CDR3 sequence is 13 residues long. Per germline, CDR1 MRHNA and CDR2 SNTAGT. V shed 4 bases, J shed 8 bases, and the junction held 6 bases outside the gene matches.

The chain recombines TRBV4-2 with TRBJ1-4, with unresolved D. From germline, CDR1 is LGHNA and CDR2 YNFKEQ. This CDR3 region has 15 residues. V was pared by 0 bases and J by 5 bases, with 10 bases between. The CDR3 here is CASSQESLGNEKLFF. In DNA, the CDR3 is TGTGCCAGCAGCCAAGAGTCTTTGGGGAATGAAAAACTGTTTTTT.

The chain is built from TRBV7-9 and TRBJ2-1; D call uncertain. The V and J ends lost 3 bases and 5 bases respectively, with 5 bases between them. The V gene's germline CDR1 is SEHNR and CDR2 FQNEAQ (reference sequence). The CDR3 totals 12 residues. The chain's CDR3 is CASSFRDNEQFF. The CDR3 coding sequence is TGTGCCAGCAGCTTCCGAGACAATGAGCAGTTCTTC.

The genes are TRBV5-5 and TRBJ2-7, with 12 bases fitting TRBD1. Germline-derived CDR1 and CDR2 are SGHKS and YYEKEE (reference sequence). The CDR3 length is 16 residues. The V gene end was trimmed by 3 bases and the J gene end by 6 bases; junction bases not matched to a gene: 10. In DNA, the CDR3 is TGTGCCAGCAGCTCCTACCGGGACAGGGGGCTCCGCGAGCAGTACTTC. Its translation: CASSSYRDRGLREQYF. Full variable domain (outside the CDR3, taken from reference TRBV5-5 and TRBJ2-7): DAGVTQSPTHLIKTRGQQVTLRCSPISGHKSVSWYQQVLGQGPQFIFQYYEKEERGRGNFPDRFSARQFPNYSSELNVNALLLGDSALYLCASSSYRDRGLREQYFGPGTRLTVT.

V is TRBV18 and J is TRBJ2-2, with D hard to call. With 2 bases removed from V and 7 bases from J, the gap between germline ends came to 5 bases. Germline CDR1 and CDR2: KGHSH and LQKENI. This CDR3 comprises 12 residues. CDR3 sequence: CASSPGRGELFF. In DNA, the CDR3 is TGTGCCAGCTCACCAGGCCGCGGGGAGCTGTTTTTT.

The chain combines TRBV2 with TRBJ1-2; 7 bases match TRBD1. CDR3 length: 16 amino acids. Germline CDR1 is SNHLY and CDR2 is FYNNEI. V was pared by 1 base and J by 2 bases, with 7 bases of the junction left unmatched. This CDR3 is CASSEVFRGKNYGYTF. The CDR3 coding sequence is TGTGCCAGCAGTGAAGTTTTCAGGGGGAAAAACTATGGCTACACCTTC.

This clone was seen more than once but under ten times. The V gene is TRBV2, the J gene TRBJ2-1; a possible D gene is TRBD1 (6 bases). Per germline, CDR1 SNHLY and CDR2 FYNNEI. V was cut by 2 bases and J by 4 bases, with 18 bases left in between. The CDR3 is made up of 17 amino acids. CDR3 sequence (DNA): TGTGCCAGCAGTGAACCCTCCTATGACAGGCCTTACAATGAGCAGTTCTTC. This gives the protein CASSEPSYDRPYNEQFF.

The genes are TRBV4-1 and TRBJ1-4; the match to TRBD1 covers 8 bases. This CDR3 is built from 16 residues. V gave up 6 bases and J gave up 0 bases; unmatched junction bases: 6. CDR1 and CDR2 (germline): MGHRA, YSYEKL. The CDR3: CASRPTGGSTNEKLFF. In nucleotides, the CDR3 is TGCGCCAGCAGACCTACAGGGGGATCAACTAATGAAAAACTGTTTTTT.

V and J are TRBV7-9 and TRBJ1-1; perhaps TRBD1 as D (5 bases). This CDR3 contains 15 residues. Germline CDR1 is SEHNR and CDR2 is FQNEAQ (reference sequence). V lost 2 bases, J lost 4 bases, and 14 bases lay in between. The CDR3 region has the DNA TGTGCCAGCAGCTTAAGGGGCCCGATGGGCACTGAAGCTTTCTTT. Its protein product is CASSLRGPMGTEAFF.

As concerns this clone: In the same sample, other DNA sequences code for this CDR3. This sequence joins TRBV10-3 and TRBJ2-7; D unresolved. Germline CDR1 reads ENHRY; CDR2 reads SYGVKD. Trimming left V 3 bases short and J 3 bases short, with 6 bases between. CDR3 size: 12 residues. The CDR3 loop is CAISENSYEQYF. The CDR3 nucleotides read TGTGCCATCAGTGAAAACAGCTACGAGCAGTACTTC.

The chain joins TRBV28 to TRBJ2-7; D gene unclear. Germline V gene lookup returns CDR1 MDHEN and CDR2 SYDVKM. The CDR3 covers 12 residues. V was shortened by 1 base and J by 3 bases, with 4 bases between the two germline ends. The CDR3 is CASSLSSYEQYF. DNA of the CDR3: TGTGCCAGCAGTTTATCGAGCTACGAGCAGTACTTC.

The V call is TRBV5-4, the J call TRBJ2-3; D could derive from TRBD1 or TRBD2 (5 bases each). CDR1 and CDR2 (germline): SGHNT, YYREEE (reference sequence). This CDR3 has 14 amino acids. V gave up 0 bases and J gave up 5 bases, with 10 bases separating them. The CDR3 reads CASSLGGAGDTQYF. The CDR3 DNA reads as TGTGCCAGCAGCTTGGGAGGGGCGGGAGATACGCAGTATTTT.

The chain joins TRBV6-5 to TRBJ2-3; D ambiguous. The germline V gene encodes CDR1 MNHEY and CDR2 SVGAGI. The CDR3 sequence is 12 residues long. With 6 bases removed from V and 6 bases from J, the gap between germline ends came to 10 bases. The CDR3: CASRATRDTQYF. The CDR3 DNA sequence: TGTGCCAGCAGAGCGACTCGGGATACGCAGTATTTT.

This clone was detected once. The gene calls are TRBV4-3 and TRBJ1-3; D may be TRBD1 (5 bases). The CDR3 has 14 amino acids. Germline CDR1 is LGHNA and CDR2 is YSLEER. Trimming shortened V by 3 bases and J by 4 bases, and 10 bases separated the two germline ends. CDR3 in DNA: TGCGCCAGCAGCCAGGGGGGAGGAGGAAACACCATATATTTT. Protein sequence: CASSQGGGGNTIYF.

The J gene is TRBJ1-1, the V gene TRBV9; D is perhaps TRBD1 (5 bases). The V end was cut by 0 bases, the J end by 4 bases, with 13 bases between. Per the germline V gene, CDR1 is SGDLS and CDR2 is YYNGEE. The CDR3 sequence is 15 residues long. The CDR3 nucleotides are TGTGCCAGCAGCGTAGGCGACAGCAAGTTCACTGAAGCTTTCTTT. It specifies CASSVGDSKFTEAFF.

The chain links TRBV6-1 to TRBJ1-5, with D perhaps TRBD1 (6 bases). Germline V gene data show CDR1 as MNHNS and CDR2 as SASEGT. CDR3 size: 17 residues. V was clipped by 3 bases and J by 1 base, with 16 bases between them. The DNA of the CDR3 is TGTGCCAGCAGTGAGGGACACCCTAAGGCCAGCAATCAGCCCCAGCATTTT. It is translated as CASSEGHPKASNQPQHF.